Below, 26 T cell receptor beta chains from the same sample are listed, as sequenced in a study of a mutant IDH1 vaccine in newly diagnosed glioma. Sequencing used immunoSEQ multiplex PCR; TCRdb keeps in-frame clones, though not all of them. The profile shows tens of thousands of clones, more than 60% of them singletons. Time point described: baseline, week 1 (first vaccination visit). Sample treatment: pre-vaccination baseline after standard-of-care therapy. The specimen was PBMCs, collected from a glioma patient treated with radiotherapy, temozolomide or both. These receptors all stem from a woman between 40 and 50 years old with glioma.

The rearrangement links TRBV2 to TRBJ1-2; no clear D. The CDR3 contains 15 residues. The V end lost 0 bases, the J end lost 2 bases, and 10 bases lay between the germline ends. Germline CDR1 and CDR2: SNHLY and FYNNEI. The CDR3 DNA reads TGTGCCAGCAGTGAAGCGGCGGCGGGAAACTATGGCTACACCTTC. This sequence encodes CASSEAAAGNYGYTF.

The CDR3 DNA reads as TGTGCCAGCAGCGTAGGACAGCCAAATCAGCCCCAGCATTTT. This codes for CASSVGQPNQPQHF. The rearrangement links TRBV9 to TRBJ1-5; TRBD1 is a possible D gene (5 bases). Germline lookup yields CDR1 SGDLS and CDR2 YYNGEE. Between the trimmed V and J ends, which lost 0 bases and 4 bases, there was a span of 8 bases. The CDR3 consists of 14 residues.

Only one count was recorded for this clone. This sequence joins TRBV6-5 and TRBJ2-5; D unclear. This CDR3 spans 14 amino acids. With 2 bases removed from V and 5 bases from J, the gap between germline ends came to 12 bases. In germline, CDR1 is MNHEY, CDR2 SVGAGI. The DNA of the CDR3 is TGTGCCAGCAGTTACGTGGCAGGTGGGGAGACCCAGTACTTC. Amino acid sequence: CASSYVAGGETQYF.

This clone occurred once. J is TRBJ1-4 and V is TRBV7-9, with D perhaps TRBD1 (5 bases). Germline V gene lookup returns CDR1 SEHNR and CDR2 FQNEAQ (reference sequence). V was pared by 10 bases and J by 0 bases, with 15 bases between. CDR3 length: 15 residues. The CDR3 sequence: CATRGSVATNEKLFF. CDR3 DNA sequence: TGTGCCACCCGGGGCTCCGTTGCAACTAATGAAAAACTGTTTTTT.

This clone is termed medium-sized. CDR3 sequence: CASSDGTNNEQFF. DNA of the CDR3: TGTGCCAGCAGTGACGGGACTAACAATGAGCAGTTCTTC. The genes are TRBV6-4 and TRBJ2-1; 7 positions agree with TRBD2. The length of the CDR3 is 13 residues. V dropped 2 bases and J dropped 5; count of bases not matched to a gene: 0. The germline CDR1 and CDR2 sequences are MRHNA and SNTAGT.

V usage is TRBV6-1 and J usage is TRBJ1-6; D call uncertain. Trimming cost V 8 bases and J 7 bases, with 12 bases left between them. Germline loops: CDR1 MNHNS, CDR2 SASEGT. The CDR3 is 13 residues long. CDR3 DNA sequence: TGTGCCAGCCTTACGGGTTGGAATTCACCCCTCCACTTT. Amino acid sequence: CASLTGWNSPLHF.

V gene TRBV7-9 combines with J gene TRBJ1-1; 7 nucleotides agree with TRBD1. V was clipped by 5 bases and J by 3 bases; unmatched bases: 9. The CDR3 is 15 amino acids. CDR1 and CDR2 (germline): SEHNR, FQNEAQ (reference sequence). The DNA of the CDR3 is TGTGCCAGCAGCCCAGGGGGGTGGGTCGACACTGAAGCTTTCTTT. Amino acid sequence: CASSPGGWVDTEAFF.

V usage is TRBV29-1 and J usage is TRBJ2-5; D tentatively reads TRBD1 or TRBD2 (7 bases each). The germline V gene encodes CDR1 SQVTM and CDR2 ANQGSEA. CDR3 length equals 12 residues. V lost 7 bases and J lost 2, with 11 bases in between. For the CDR3, the DNA is TGCAGCGGGGAGGGACAGCAAGAGACCCAGTACTTC. This codes for CSGEGQQETQYF.

This chain links TRBV29-1 with TRBJ1-5; the D gene is possibly TRBD1 (6 bases). Germline CDR1 and CDR2: SQVTM and ANQGSEA. CDR3 size: 12 residues. Trimming took 7 bases from V and 6 from J, leaving 13 bases between them. In DNA form, the CDR3 reads TGCAGCGGCCCTGCAGGGGCTCAGCCCCAGCATTTT. Translation: CSGPAGAQPQHF.

V and J are TRBV29-1 and TRBJ1-1; D unclear. CDR1 is SQVTM and CDR2 is ANQGSEA in the germline V gene. Trimming cost V 8 bases and J 7 bases, with 8 bases left between them. The length of the CDR3 is 9 residues. In DNA, the CDR3 is TGCAGCTGTGGCTTTGAAGCTTTCTTT. Encoded protein: CSCGFEAFF.

This clone was seen a handful of times. CDR3 coding DNA: TGTGCCATCAGTGATCCGGGACTAGCGGGAAACACCGGGGAGCTGTTTTTT. Protein: CAISDPGLAGNTGELFF. V gene TRBV10-3 combines with J gene TRBJ2-2; 13 bases agree with TRBD2. Germline CDR1 reads ENHRY; CDR2 reads SYGVKD. Trimming took 3 bases from V and 2 from J; bases not matched to a gene: 3. The CDR3 extends over 17 amino acids.

The chain's CDR3 is CAWSTKETQYF. Written as DNA, the CDR3 is TGTGCCTGGAGTACGAAAGAGACCCAGTACTTC. This chain uses TRBV30 with TRBJ2-5, with unresolved D. Per the germline V gene, CDR1 is GTSNPN and CDR2 is SVGIG (reference sequence). Between the trimmed V and J ends, which lost 2 bases and 3 bases, there was a span of 4 bases. This CDR3 is built from 11 residues.

The chain is built from TRBV2 and TRBJ1-2; 7 bases match TRBD1. Germline-derived CDR1 and CDR2 are SNHLY and FYNNEI. The V gene end was trimmed by 6 bases and the J gene end by 6 bases; junction bases not matched to a gene: 4. The CDR3 runs to 12 residues. The CDR3 is CASRGDRDGYTF. The CDR3 DNA reads as TGTGCCAGCAGGGGAGACAGGGATGGCTACACCTTC. The full variable domain, rest sourced from reference TRBV2 and TRBJ1-2, is EPEVTQTPSHQVTQMGQEVILRCVPISNHLYFYWYRQILGQKVEFLVSFYNNEISEKSEIFDDQFSVERPDGSNFTLKIRSTKLEDSAMYFCASRGDRDGYTFGSGTRLTVV.

The chain is built from TRBV9 and TRBJ2-2; D unclear. From germline, CDR1 is SGDLS and CDR2 YYNGEE. Trimming stripped 0 bases from V and 4 bases from J, with 10 bases between. This CDR3 region has 15 residues. CDR3 region: CASSVGPEGTGELFF. In DNA, the CDR3 is TGTGCCAGCAGCGTAGGTCCTGAAGGCACCGGGGAGCTGTTTTTT.

The chain joins TRBV7-9 to TRBJ1-3; D is ambiguous. Germline V CDR1 and CDR2: SEHNR, FQNEAQ (reference sequence). The length of the CDR3 is 13 residues. Trimming removed 7 bases at V and 3 bases at J, with 10 bases between. The CDR3 region is CASNPGIGNTIYF. The CDR3, as DNA: TGTGCCAGCAACCCGGGGATTGGAAACACCATATATTTT.

The chain carries TRBV6-6 and TRBJ1-5, with TRBD1 identical over 7 bases. The CDR3 has 16 amino acids. Germline V lookup: CDR1 MNHNY, CDR2 SVGAGI (reference sequence). The V segment lost 0 bases and the J segment 7 bases; nucleotides outside the gene matches: 9. In DNA, the CDR3 is TGTGCCAGCAGTTACTCGATCGGGCAGGGGGACCAGCCCCAGCATTTT. Its protein is CASSYSIGQGDQPQHF.

The chain recombines TRBV18 with TRBJ2-7; weak D call: TRBD1 (6 bases). Germline V CDR1 and CDR2: KGHSH, LQKENI. With 2 bases removed from V and 9 bases from J, the gap between germline ends came to 11 bases. The CDR3 totals 12 residues. The CDR3 is CASSPRTDVQYF. The CDR3 DNA reads TGTGCCAGCTCACCAAGGACAGACGTGCAGTACTTC.

This chain joins TRBV5-4 and TRBJ1-2; 10 nucleotides match TRBD1. The germline CDR1 and CDR2 sequences are SGHNT and YYREEE (reference sequence). J was trimmed by 2 bases and V by 4 bases; bases with no gene match: 5. The CDR3 length is 15 residues. Here the CDR3 reads CASSGWTGGNYGYTF. As DNA, the CDR3 is TGTGCCAGCAGCGGATGGACAGGGGGGAACTATGGCTACACCTTC. The whole variable domain, filled in from reference TRBV5-4 and TRBJ1-2, reads ETGVTQSPTHLIKTRGQQVTLRCSSQSGHNTVSWYQQALGQGPQFIFQYYREEENGRGNFPPRFSGLQFPNYSSELNVNALELDDSALYLCASSGWTGGNYGYTFGSGTRLTVV.

The chain uses TRBV2 and TRBJ1-1; possible D gene TRBD1, 5 bases. Germline V gene lookup returns CDR1 SNHLY and CDR2 FYNNEI. Trimming stripped 8 bases from V and 3 bases from J, with 13 bases between. The CDR3 is made up of 13 amino acids. Here the CDR3 reads CASPSQGHTEAFF. DNA for the CDR3: TGTGCCAGCCCCAGCCAGGGTCACACTGAAGCTTTCTTT.

J is TRBJ1-6 and V is TRBV7-6; D gene ambiguous. The CDR3 extends over 13 amino acids. Deletions cut 1 base from V and 10 bases from J, with 8 bases between. Germline V gene sequence: CDR1 SGHVS, CDR2 FNYEAQ. CDR3 coding DNA: TGTGCCAGCAGCTTAGGGACCAGCTCACCCCTCCACTTT. It is translated as CASSLGTSSPLHF.

The rearrangement links TRBV4-3 to TRBJ1-2; 10 bases fit TRBD1. V trimming: 0 bases; J trimming: 4 bases; junction bases outside the gene matches: 8. There are 17 residues in the CDR3. Germline V gives CDR1 LGHNA, CDR2 YSLEER. CDR3 in DNA: TGCGCCAGCAGCCAAGACCGAGGGACAGGGGCAGGCTATGGCTACACCTTC. It yields the protein CASSQDRGTGAGYGYTF.

The CDR3 DNA reads as TGTGCCTGGAGTCGGGGGGATGCCGGGGAGCTGTTTTTT. As protein: CAWSRGDAGELFF. This rearrangement joins TRBV30 to TRBJ2-2, with 7 bases matching TRBD2. Germline CDR1 and CDR2: GTSNPN and SVGIG (reference sequence). V was pared by 2 bases and J by 6 bases, with 3 bases of the junction left unmatched. The CDR3 is 13 residues long.

The rearrangement uses TRBV2 and TRBJ2-3, with D unclear. The germline V gene encodes CDR1 SNHLY and CDR2 FYNNEI. The CDR3 has 14 residues. V was trimmed by 4 bases and J by 6 bases, leaving 14 bases between them. This chain's CDR3 is CASSAGPEKDTQYF. The CDR3 DNA follows: TGTGCCAGCAGTGCAGGACCGGAGAAGGATACGCAGTATTTT. The whole variable domain, remainder taken from reference TRBV2 and TRBJ2-3, is EPEVTQTPSHQVTQMGQEVILRCVPISNHLYFYWYRQILGQKVEFLVSFYNNEISEKSEIFDDQFSVERPDGSNFTLKIRSTKLEDSAMYFCASSAGPEKDTQYFGPGTRLTVL.

The chain uses TRBV2 and TRBJ2-2; 7 bases line up with TRBD1. J gave up 6 bases and V 1 base, and 2 bases lay outside the gene matches. This CDR3 comprises 14 residues. Germline V CDR1 and CDR2: SNHLY, FYNNEI. CDR3 residues: CASSEDRGAGELFF. In DNA, the CDR3 is TGTGCCAGCAGTGAAGACAGGGGCGCCGGGGAGCTGTTTTTT.

The V call is TRBV2, the J call TRBJ1-2; TRBD1 is a possible D gene (6 bases). Germline V gene sequence: CDR1 SNHLY, CDR2 FYNNEI. V dropped 4 bases and J dropped 3 bases, with 15 bases sitting between them. This CDR3 contains 15 residues. In DNA form, the CDR3 reads TGTGCCAGCAGTGTAGAGACGGACAGTGACTATGGCTACACCTTC. Residues: CASSVETDSDYGYTF.

This clone is a singleton in its sample. This rearrangement joins TRBV6-1 to TRBJ1-2; 7 nucleotides align to TRBD1. Germline V gene sequence: CDR1 MNHNS, CDR2 SASEGT. Germline trimming cut 3 bases from V and 6 bases from J; bases unmatched to any gene: 4. This CDR3 contains 13 residues. The DNA of the CDR3 is TGTGCCAGCAGTGACAAGGGGGCGGATGGCTACACCTTC. Translated, it gives CASSDKGADGYTF.